This T cell receptor beta chain was obtained from a study of OX40 agonist ivuxolimab in advanced cancers. Study context: Hepatocellular carcinoma, melanoma, renal cell or head and neck cancer affected the dose-escalation patients.

Data came from immunoSEQ multiplex PCR; TCRdb stores just in-frame clones and leaves some out. The data show around 25,000 clones, 83% seen once. Between the trimmed V and J ends, which lost 1 base and 4 bases, there was a span of 16 bases. This CDR3 has 16 amino acids. Per germline, CDR1 SGHTA and CDR2 FQGNSA. This chain uses TRBV7-2 with TRBJ2-5; possibly TRBD1 for D (7 bases). The material sequenced was CD4+ or CD8+ T cells sorted from blood, taken in a trial of the OX40 agonist ivuxolimab. This sequence originates from an adult with an advanced solid tumor such as melanoma, head and neck, liver or kidney cancer. Here the CDR3 reads CASSLVDPGGRETQYF. The CDR3 DNA reads TGTGCCAGCAGCTTAGTAGACCCAGGGGGGAGAGAGACCCAGTACTTC.